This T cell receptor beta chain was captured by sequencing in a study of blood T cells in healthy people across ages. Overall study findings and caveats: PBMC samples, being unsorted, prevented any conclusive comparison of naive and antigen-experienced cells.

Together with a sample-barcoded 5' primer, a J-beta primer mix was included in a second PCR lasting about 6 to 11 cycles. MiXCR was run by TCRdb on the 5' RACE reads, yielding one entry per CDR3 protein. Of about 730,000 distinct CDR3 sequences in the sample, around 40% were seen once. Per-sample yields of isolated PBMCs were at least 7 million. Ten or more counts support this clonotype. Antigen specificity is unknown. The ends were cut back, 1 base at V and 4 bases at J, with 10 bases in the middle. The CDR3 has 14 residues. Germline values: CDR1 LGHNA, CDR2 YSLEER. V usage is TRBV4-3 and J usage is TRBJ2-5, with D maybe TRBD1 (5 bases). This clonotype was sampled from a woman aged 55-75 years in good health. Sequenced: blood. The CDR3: CASSQADKAETQYF. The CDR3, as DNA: TGCGCCAGCAGCCAAGCGGACAAAGCAGAGACCCAGTACTTC.